This T cell receptor beta chain stems from a study of T cell repertoires in cytomegalovirus infection. Study background: HLA-B-restricted CMV epitopes that are well studied were used alongside recently identified HLA-C-restricted ones. Public TCR beta signatures provided an indication of both CMV infection and a matching HLA type. Study outcomes and limitations: Clonotype analysis showed dominance of the ex vivo response by HLA-C-restricted CMV-specific TCR beta clonotypes. Of the TCR beta families, the public ones yielded a cumulative frequency that identified carriers of CMV plus the relevant HLA.

This CDR3 is built from 13 residues. Looked up from germline, CDR1 is MGHRA and CDR2 is YSYEKL. The V and J ends lost 7 bases and 7 bases respectively, with 14 bases between them. This clonotype was found a few times. Its specificity is not known. TCRdb processed the reads anew with MiXCR; each CDR3 protein has one entry. Altogether approximately 990,000 distinct CDR3 sequences are present, about a third being singletons, with the ten largest covering under 15%. The material sequenced was cultured CD8+ T cells from PBMCs, taken from culture after CMV antigen stimulation. The clonotype originates from a human donor in good health (CMV status not recorded). Some clones in this sample may be carry-over from other donors' samples. The rearrangement links TRBV4-1 to TRBJ1-5; D may be TRBD1 (5 bases). The CDR3 DNA is TGCGCCAGCACCCCCAGGGAAGGACAGCCCCAGCATTTT. Protein product: CASTPREGQPQHF.